These 7 T cell receptor beta chains share one sample of origin, sequenced in a study of T-cell memory formation after mild COVID-19. A single record per CDR3 protein comes from TCRdb applying MiXCR to the 5' RACE reads. The sample holds some 200,000 distinct CDR3 sequences; 7.5% to 10% are singletons and the top ten take roughly 3.5%. Material: PBMCs or a T cell subset sorted from them (not recorded which). These receptors all stem from a man aged 18 to 30 who had mild COVID-19 (a few samples of this study predate the infection). Cell type and time point are not known.

This sequence joins TRBV12-3 or TRBV12-4 and TRBJ1-6; weak D call: TRBD1 (5 bases). The CDR3 sequence is 12 residues long. The ends were cut back, 3 bases at V and 11 bases at J, with 8 bases in the middle. CDR3 coding DNA: TGTGCCAGCAGTTTGGGACTGCCACCCCTCCACTTT. It encodes CASSLGLPPLHF.

The V call is TRBV13, the J call TRBJ2-3; TRBD2 agrees at 7 bases. From germline, CDR1 is PRHDT and CDR2 FYEKMQ (reference sequence). V lost 5 bases to trimming and J lost 2 bases; unmatched junction nucleotides: 10. This CDR3 has 16 amino acids. The CDR3 nucleotides are TGTGCCAGCAGCCCCGGCAAAGCGGGGTTCACAGATACGCAGTATTTT. It specifies CASSPGKAGFTDTQYF.

A few counts support this clonotype. The genes are TRBV5-4 and TRBJ2-2, with unresolved D. CDR1 is SGHNT and CDR2 is YYREEE in the germline V gene (reference sequence). This CDR3 is built from 14 residues. V was pared by 4 bases and J by 1 base, with 8 bases between. The CDR3 loop is CASSPRRNTGELFF. CDR3 sequence (DNA): TGTGCCAGCAGCCCTAGGCGGAACACCGGGGAGCTGTTTTTT.

The V call is TRBV30, the J call TRBJ2-1; 7 bases align to TRBD1. The CDR3 loop spans 13 amino acids. In germline, CDR1 is GTSNPN, CDR2 SVGIG (reference sequence). Trimming took 0 bases from V and 5 from J; bases not matched to a gene: 1. DNA of the CDR3: TGTGCCTGGAGTGTGGGACAGAACAATGAGCAGTTCTTC. This sequence encodes CAWSVGQNNEQFF.

The chain carries TRBV7-2 and TRBJ2-3; 9 bases align to TRBD2. The V segment lost 5 bases and the J segment 7 bases; nucleotides outside the gene matches: 7. Germline assignment: CDR1 SGHTA and CDR2 FQGNSA. This CDR3 comprises 14 residues. The CDR3 region is CASSPPSGVYTQYF. The DNA for the CDR3 is TGTGCCAGCAGCCCGCCTAGCGGGGTTTATACGCAGTATTTT.

This chain joins TRBV7-9 and TRBJ2-5; D is possibly TRBD2 (6 bases). V shed 2 bases and J shed 3 bases, with 10 bases lying between them. The CDR3 runs 14 residues. Germline V gene lookup returns CDR1 SEHNR and CDR2 FQNEAQ (reference sequence). The CDR3 region is CASSLLSGEETQYF. The CDR3 DNA is TGTGCCAGCAGCTTATTGTCGGGGGAAGAGACCCAGTACTTC.

In this sample, this clonotype turned up many times. This sequence joins TRBV5-1 and TRBJ2-1; 10 nucleotides match TRBD1. Trimming took 7 bases from V and 9 from J; bases not matched to a gene: 10. CDR3 length equals 14 residues. CDR1 and CDR2 (germline): SGHRS, YFSETQ. CDR3 amino acids: CASGWTGGSGEQFF. For the CDR3, the DNA is TGCGCCAGCGGATGGACAGGGGGTTCTGGTGAGCAGTTCTTC.